This T cell receptor beta chain derives from a study of CD8 T cells in ankylosing spondylitis. Remarks on this clonotype: Its antigen is unidentified.

Quantitative molecular-barcoded 5'-RACE generated the TCR beta libraries. TCRdb reprocessed the 5' RACE reads with MiXCR, giving one entry per CDR3 protein. The sample lists 700,000 to 850,000 distinct CDR3 sequences; over 9.5% were seen once. With V trimmed by 7 bases and J by 8 bases, 8 bases remained unmatched. Germline loops: CDR1 MNHNS, CDR2 SASEGT. CDR3 length equals 13 residues. Overall study findings and caveats: The study identified a TCR beta motif of fewer than 10 highly homologous variants that appeared characteristic of ankylosing spondylitis blood.

The chain has TRBV6-1 and TRBJ2-1; 7 positions match TRBD1. The TCR was taken from a male donor with ankylosing spondylitis. Specimen: blood, either unsorted or a sorted T cell fraction (not recorded which). CDR3 sequence (DNA): TGTGCCAGCATTGGAACAGGGGACCATGAGCAGTTCTTC. Translating gives CASIGTGDHEQFF.